This T cell receptor beta chain was documented in a study of a mutant IDH1 vaccine in newly diagnosed glioma. At the level of the study: Sex distribution of treated patients was approximately 60% male and about 38% female; mean age was about 40 years. Former treatment meant radiotherapy, temozolomide, or both; the majority had gotten both.

The method was immunoSEQ multiplex PCR; TCRdb's version includes in-frame clones alone and lacks a portion of them. The sample holds around 88,000 clones, around 77% seen once. The V end lost 4 bases, the J end lost 10 bases, and 8 bases lay between the germline ends. The CDR3 sequence is 11 residues long. Germline V CDR1 and CDR2: SGHVS, FQNEAQ. Time point denoted: baseline, week 1 (first vaccination visit). Treatment meaning: pre-vaccination baseline after standard-of-care therapy. This receptor was obtained from a middle-aged man with glioma. The sample was PBMCs, taken from a glioma patient treated with radiotherapy, temozolomide or both. This chain connects TRBV7-8 to TRBJ2-1, with D hard to call. The CDR3 bases are TGTGCCAGCAGCTCGGTTAGCGAGCAGTTCTTC. Amino acids: CASSSVSEQFF.